The source of this TCR beta chain is a study of regulatory T cells in long-lasting Graves disease (dated by TCRdb to the early 2020s). Broadly, across the study: Antithyroid drugs had been taken for less than 3 months by newly diagnosed Graves' disease patients. This study used TCR sequencing and RNA sequencing of peripheral blood to compare persistent Graves' disease patients against newly diagnosed Graves' disease patients. The study took place in China and was registered as a clinical trial. A total of around 35 samples underwent TCR sequencing, from about 13 patients with persistent Graves' disease and 20 patients with newly diagnosed Graves' disease. Overall study results and their limits: The small sample size was acknowledged by the authors as a limitation that may reduce accuracy. Sequencing and analysis were limited to the TCR beta chain. Peripheral blood alone was examined, since thyroid tissue, which constituted the primary lesion, could not be accessed. Persistent Graves' disease patients showed lower TCR Shannon entropy and fewer highly expanded clones than newly diagnosed patients, suggesting clonal expansion. Patients with persistent disease shared more public clonotypes (around 2,500) than newly diagnosed patients did (nearly 1,000).

The sample's time point label is to be understood as: newly diagnosed GD, antithyroid drugs for less than 3 months. RNA was extracted from PBMCs in TRIzol for both TCR sequencing and RNA sequencing. The diagnosis of Graves' disease was made according to American Thyroid Association guidelines. Patients for the study were recruited at an endocrinology department in Xi'an, China. Each patient gave about 8.1 milliliters of peripheral blood, collected in an EDTA anticoagulant tube. Ficoll Paque Plus density gradient separation was used to isolate PBMCs, and no additional T cell sorting was done. RNA quality was checked with an Agilent 2100 Bioanalyzer and agarose gel, and concentration with a NanoDrop 2000. Note on this clonotype: No cognate antigen has been identified for it. Sequence at one end of the junction differs from germline and may be a read error.

The protocol used for the library was multiplex PCR. TCRdb records Illumina HiSeq 4000 as the sequencer. CDR3 regions were amplified by Arm-PCR with iRepertoire HTBI primers to construct TCR beta libraries. Before sequencing, the PCR products went through gel purification. The authors processed their data as follows. Gene usage analysis of CDR3 amino acid clonotypes relied on the roughly 67 TRBV and 13 to 15 TRBJ segments identified across samples. COPE and FqMerger were used to merge filtered high-quality paired reads into contigs. BLAST was used to align contigs to IMGT TRBV, TRBD and TRBJ reference genes, and CDR3 was defined according to IMGT. Clonotypes above 0.1% frequency were classified as highly expanded clones. Shannon entropy was used to measure repertoire diversity, and the Gini coefficient was used to measure V-J evenness. Public clonotypes were defined as clonotypes shared by more than one individual. TCRdb reprocessing: public reads trimmed at Q25 with fastp, clones called with MiXCR, in-frame beta chains kept. Every CDR3 protein is listed once, alongside the most common genes and DNA of its rows. These V and J calls rely on TCRdb rather than the paper's analysis. Recorded for this sample are about 460,000 distinct CDR3 sequences; around 15% of them occurred a single time. 17% of the sample is in the top ten clones.

These data were also filed under a second study, of T cells in Graves' hyperthyroidism and ophthalmopathy. The second investigation adds: A patient counted as having stable Graves' hyperthyroidism if no progression to ophthalmopathy occurred over 18 months of follow-up. Hyperthyroidism patients were aged 18 to 65 years and newly diagnosed, with disease duration of less than 2 months. Any patient with an uncontrolled infection, another autoimmune disease, pregnancy or lactation was excluded. Diagnoses were established on the basis of clinical symptoms, serum thyroxine and TRAb, thyroid ultrasound, and orbital computed tomography. A first-round RT-PCR of the TCR CDR3 used the HTBI primer set with the Qiagen OneStep RT-PCR kit. Most expanded thyroid clonotypes (frequency above 0.001) were also found in blood, which suggests that blood repertoires may mirror thyroid immune responses. Ophthalmopathy was separated from stable hyperthyroidism by a 13 V-J signature model, with 85% to 90% sensitivity and 81% to 82% specificity obtained in cross-validation and 80%/75% obtained in testing. In validation, the model predicted progression to ophthalmopathy with approximately 71% sensitivity and 72% to 75% specificity, a median of 6.5 months before onset. To identify distinguishing TCR V-J signatures, a discovery cohort of 100 or so patients was used, comprising 40 to 45 with Graves' ophthalmopathy and 55 to 65 with stable Graves' hyperthyroidism. An independent validation cohort of around 19 hyperthyroidism patients and over 15 patients who later progressed to ophthalmopathy tested prospective prediction of ophthalmopathy. The approximately 97 discovery patients were randomly divided into training and test sets at a 7:3 ratio. Thyroid tissue and blood T-cell repertoires from six Graves' hyperthyroidism patients were also compared in the study. Following sampling, methimazole starting at 30 mg daily was given to hyperthyroidism patients, and high-dose intravenous methylprednisolone was given to ophthalmopathy patients. The libraries were constructed in a second round of multiplex PCR and then size-selected and purified. Paired-end sequencing of the libraries was performed with 100 bp reads on an Illumina HiSeq2000. SOAPnuke was used to process the raw data, removing reads that contained adapters or uncalled bases, had a mean Phred below 15, or lacked an exact match to the constant primer or identifier. High-quality paired reads were merged with COPE v1.2.5, and unique nucleotide sequences were defined as clonotypes. Clonotypes were aligned to IMGT TRBV, TRBD and TRBJ reference segments using MiTCR v1.1. Only V-J combinations with frequency above 0.0001, covering 99% to 99.2% of repertoires, were analysed. A TCS score was defined as the ratio between F50 (clonal expansion) and ExV (chaos), using BLOSUM62-based TCRdist between CDR3 peptides within each V-J. Welch's t-statistics and random forest reduced 514 V-J features to about 12, which were used in a naive Bayes classifier (R e1071). Sample size was not statistically predetermined, and blinding of investigators to group allocation was not performed. According to the paper, TCR Vbeta CDR3 sequencing was carried out on 135 peripheral blood samples, which came from 40 to 45 ophthalmopathy, about 75 hyperthyroidism and approximately 17 progressor patients.

This receptor was taken from a woman between 45 and 60 years old with Graves disease. Donor details come from another sample of the same person, matched by shared clones. The material sequenced was peripheral blood mononuclear cells (PBMCs), taken at new diagnosis, from a patient treated with antithyroid drugs.

The CDR3 has the sequence CAGSSPGTGINEQFF. The sequence in DNA is TGTGCCGGCAGTTCGCCCGGGACAGGGATTAATGAGCAGTTCTTC. Rearrangement joined TRBV6-2 or TRBV6-3 to TRBJ2-1, and 9 junctional nucleotides match TRBD1. Spanning cysteine to phenylalanine, the CDR3 consists of 15 amino acids. Only the CDR3 part of the read is kept: 45 bases, read in frame from the first base. As encoded in the germline V gene, CDR1 is MNHEY while CDR2 is SVGEGT.